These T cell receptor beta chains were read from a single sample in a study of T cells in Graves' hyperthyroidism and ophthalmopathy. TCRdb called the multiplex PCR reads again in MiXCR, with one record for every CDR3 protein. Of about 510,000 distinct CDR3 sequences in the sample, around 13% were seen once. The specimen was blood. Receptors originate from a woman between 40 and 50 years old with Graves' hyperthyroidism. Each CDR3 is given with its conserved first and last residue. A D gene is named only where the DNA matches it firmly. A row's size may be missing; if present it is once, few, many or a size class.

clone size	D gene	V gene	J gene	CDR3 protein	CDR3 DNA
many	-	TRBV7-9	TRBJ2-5	CASSPRSTVETQYF	TGTGCCAGCAGCCCCCGATCGACGGTGGAGACCCAGTACTTC
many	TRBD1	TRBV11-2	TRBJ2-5	CASSHPGTGKETQYF	TGTGCCAGCAGTCACCCCGGGACAGGGAAAGAGACCCAGTACTTC
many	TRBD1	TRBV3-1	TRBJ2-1	CASSQDGTGGHNEQFF	TGTGCCAGCAGCCAAGACGGGACAGGGGGCCACAATGAGCAGTTCTTC
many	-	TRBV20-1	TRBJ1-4	CSAPRPSTNEKLFF	TGCAGTGCGCCTCGACCTTCAACTAATGAAAAACTGTTTTTT
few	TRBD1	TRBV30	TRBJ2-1	CAFGQGGSWNEQFF	TGTGCCTTCGGACAGGGTGGTAGTTGGAATGAGCAGTTCTTC
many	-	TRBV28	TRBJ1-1	CASSLRPSNTEAFF	TGTGCCAGCAGTTTAAGGCCCAGTAACACTGAAGCTTTCTTT
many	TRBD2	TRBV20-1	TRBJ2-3	CSGGLAVKADTQYF	TGCAGTGGGGGACTAGCGGTTAAGGCAGATACGCAGTATTTT
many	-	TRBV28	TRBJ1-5	CASRLGQGAIQPQHF	TGTGCCAGCAGGTTGGGGCAGGGCGCGATCCAGCCCCAGCATTTT
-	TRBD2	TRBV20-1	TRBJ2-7	CSVTGLAGGPYEQYF	TGCAGTGTAACGGGACTAGCGGGAGGGCCCTACGAGCAGTACTTC
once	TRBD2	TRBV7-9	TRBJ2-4	CASSPGLAGAILAKNIQYF	TGTGCCAGCAGCCCAGGACTAGCGGGAGCGATATTAGCCAAAAACATTCAGTACTTC
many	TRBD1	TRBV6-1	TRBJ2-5	CASSPWDRGLQETQYF	TGTGCCAGCAGTCCGTGGGACAGGGGATTACAAGAGACCCAGTACTTC
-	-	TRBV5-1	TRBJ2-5	CASSFEVWETQYF	TGCGCCAGCAGCTTCGAGGTGTGGGAGACCCAGTACTTC
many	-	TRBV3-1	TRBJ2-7	CASNRRGEYEQYF	TGTGCCAGCAATAGACGGGGAGAGTACGAGCAGTACTTC
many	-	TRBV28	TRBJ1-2	CASSPPSARAVGYTF	TGTGCCAGCAGTCCCCCCTCGGCCAGGGCGGTTGGCTACACCTTC
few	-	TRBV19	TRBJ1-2	CASSIGGQVYTF	TGTGCCAGTAGTATAGGCGGACAAGTCTACACCTTC
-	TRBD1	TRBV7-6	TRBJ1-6	CASSSIEGQSNSPLHF	TGTGCCAGCAGCTCTATAGAGGGACAGAGTAATTCACCCCTCCACTTT
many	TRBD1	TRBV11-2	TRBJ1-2	CASSLPTGTASRGYTF	TGTGCCAGCAGCTTACCAACCGGGACAGCGTCTCGTGGCTACACCTTC
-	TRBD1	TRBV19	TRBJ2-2	CASSTDREGSGELFF	TGTGCCAGTAGTACCGACAGGGAAGGAAGCGGGGAGCTGTTTTTT
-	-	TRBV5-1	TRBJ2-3	CASSPNQTSLYFCASSPNTDTQYF	-
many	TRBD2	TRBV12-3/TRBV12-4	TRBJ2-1	CASSLGTSGPSSYNEQFF	TGTGCCAGCAGTTTAGGGACTAGCGGCCCCAGCTCCTACAATGAGCAGTTCTTC
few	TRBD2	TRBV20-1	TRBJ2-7	CSATPFTSGQAYEQYF	TGCAGTGCTACCCCGTTTACTAGCGGGCAGGCCTACGAGCAGTACTTC
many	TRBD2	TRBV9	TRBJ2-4	CASSVGNGLADIQYF	TGTGCCAGCAGCGTAGGAAATGGCCTAGCGGACATTCAGTACTTC
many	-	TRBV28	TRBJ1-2	CASSRLGLGFNYGYTF	TGTGCCAGCAGTCGTTTAGGGTTAGGGTTTAACTATGGCTACACCTTC
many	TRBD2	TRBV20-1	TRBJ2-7	CSANPAPSRGSHPSDEQYF	TGCAGTGCTAATCCAGCACCTTCCCGCGGGAGCCACCCCTCCGACGAGCAGTACTTC
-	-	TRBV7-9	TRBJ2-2	CASSLFRQAGTGELFF	TGTGCCAGCAGCTTATTTCGTCAGGCTGGTACCGGGGAGCTGTTTTTT
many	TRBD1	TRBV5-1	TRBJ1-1	CASSRGTASPMNTEAFF	TGCGCCAGCAGCCGCGGGACAGCAAGCCCGATGAACACTGAAGCTTTCTTT
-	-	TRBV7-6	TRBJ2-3	CASSDLTGITDTQYF	TGTGCCAGCAGCGACCTCACAGGGATCACAGATACGCAGTATTTT
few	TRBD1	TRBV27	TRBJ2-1	CASSLATGYYNEQFF	TGTGCCAGCAGTTTAGCGACAGGGTACTACAATGAGCAGTTCTTC
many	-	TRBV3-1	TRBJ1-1	CASSQGQATTEAFF	TGTGCCAGCAGCCAAGGGCAGGCGACCACTGAAGCTTTCTTT
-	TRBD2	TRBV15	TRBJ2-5	CATSRGGDSAGYF	TGTGCCACCAGCAGGGGGGGGGACTCCGCGGGGTACTTC
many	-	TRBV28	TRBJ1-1	CASTPGLNTEAFF	TGTGCCAGCACCCCGGGACTGAACACTGAAGCTTTCTTT
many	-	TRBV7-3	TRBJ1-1	CASSPRTATEAFF	TGTGCCAGCAGCCCACGGACGGCGACTGAAGCTTTCTTT
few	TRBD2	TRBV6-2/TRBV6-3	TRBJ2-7	CASSFTGTSPNYEQYF	TGTGCCAGCAGTTTTACCGGGACTAGCCCTAATTACGAGCAGTACTTC
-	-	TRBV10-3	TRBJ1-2	CAISEEQGISGYTF	TGTGCCATCAGTGAGGAACAGGGAATCAGTGGCTACACCTTC
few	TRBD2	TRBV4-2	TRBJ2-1	CASSQDGTSGNNEQFF	TGTGCCAGCAGCCAAGATGGGACTAGCGGAAACAATGAGCAGTTCTTC
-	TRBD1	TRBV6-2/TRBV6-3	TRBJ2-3	CASSTGELDADTQYF	TGTGCCAGCAGCACAGGGGAGTTAGATGCAGATACGCAGTATTTT
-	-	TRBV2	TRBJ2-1	CASSVRGLSYNEQFF	TGTGCCAGCAGTGTAAGGGGTCTCTCCTACAATGAGCAGTTCTTC
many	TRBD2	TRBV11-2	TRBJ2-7	CASSTSGRPWEQYF	TGTGCCAGCAGCACTAGCGGGAGGCCGTGGGAGCAGTACTTC
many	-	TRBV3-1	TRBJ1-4	CASSRPQGWGEKLFF	TGTGCCAGCAGCCGACCTCAGGGCTGGGGTGAAAAACTGTTTTTT
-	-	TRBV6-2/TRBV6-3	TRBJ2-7	CASSPSLGLIYEQYF	TGTGCCAGCAGTCCCTCGCTGGGGTTGATCTACGAGCAGTACTTC
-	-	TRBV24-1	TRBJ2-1	CATSDRTAAKHNEQFF	TGTGCCACCAGTGACCGGACAGCGGCTAAGCACAATGAGCAGTTCTTC
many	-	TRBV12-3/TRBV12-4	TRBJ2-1	CASSPGVNEQFF	TGTGCCAGCAGCCCAGGGGTCAATGAGCAGTTCTTC
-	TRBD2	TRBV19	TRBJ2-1	CASSARGGSSYNEQFF	TGTGCCAGTAGTGCCCGGGGCGGGAGCTCCTACAATGAGCAGTTCTTC
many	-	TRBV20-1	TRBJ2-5	CSARGDSVETQYF	TGCAGTGCTAGGGGCGATAGCGTTGAGACCCAGTACTTC
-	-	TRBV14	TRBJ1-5	CASSPAENQPQHF	TGTGCCAGCAGCCCCGCAGAAAATCAGCCCCAGCATTTT
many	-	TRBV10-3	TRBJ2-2	CAIGDGELFF	TGTGCCATCGGTGACGGGGAGCTGTTTTTT
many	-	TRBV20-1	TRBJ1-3	CSARSPDYSGNTIYF	TGCAGTGCTAGGTCTCCGGATTACTCTGGAAACACCATATATTTT
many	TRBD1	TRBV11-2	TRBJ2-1	CASSSKPGQGTEQFF	TGTGCCAGCAGCTCGAAACCGGGACAGGGGACTGAGCAGTTCTTC
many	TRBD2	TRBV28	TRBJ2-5	CASRPAGDGRAVQYF	TGTGCCAGCAGACCGGCGGGGGACGGGAGGGCCGTCCAGTACTTC
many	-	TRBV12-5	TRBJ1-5	CASGFGGVGIQPQHF	TGTGCTAGTGGTTTCGGGGGTGTCGGTATTCAGCCCCAGCATTTT
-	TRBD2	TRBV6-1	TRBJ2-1	CASREMGLAFVEQFF	TGTGCCAGCAGGGAGATGGGACTAGCATTCGTTGAGCAGTTCTTC
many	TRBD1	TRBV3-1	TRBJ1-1	CASSHLDRAEAFF	TGTGCCAGCAGCCATTTGGACAGGGCTGAAGCTTTCTTT
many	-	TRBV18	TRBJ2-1	CASSPPGDANNEQFF	TGTGCCAGCTCACCACCTGGCGACGCGAACAATGAGCAGTTCTTC
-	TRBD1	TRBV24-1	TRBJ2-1	CATALGQGPYNEQFF	TGTGCCACCGCCTTGGGACAGGGACCCTACAATGAGCAGTTCTTC
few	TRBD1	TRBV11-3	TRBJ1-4	CASSLEGQPNEKLFF	TGTGCCAGCAGCTTGGAGGGACAGCCTAATGAAAAACTGTTTTTT